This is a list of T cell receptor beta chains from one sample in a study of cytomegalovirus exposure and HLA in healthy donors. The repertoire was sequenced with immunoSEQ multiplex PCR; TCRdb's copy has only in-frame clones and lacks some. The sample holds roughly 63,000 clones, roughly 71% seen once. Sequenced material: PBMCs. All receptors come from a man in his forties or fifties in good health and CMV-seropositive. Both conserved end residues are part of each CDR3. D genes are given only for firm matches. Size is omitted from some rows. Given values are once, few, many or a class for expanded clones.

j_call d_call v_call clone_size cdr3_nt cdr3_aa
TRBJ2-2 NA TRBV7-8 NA TGTGCCAGCAGCCCCAGGGGCGGCACCGGGGAGCTGTTTTTT CASSPRGGTGELFF
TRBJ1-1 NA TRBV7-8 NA TGTGCCAGCAGCTTTTCTGGCGGATACAGGGTAGGATTTGGGGCTTTCTTT CASSFSGGYRVGFGAFF
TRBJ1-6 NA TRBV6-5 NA TGTGCCAGCAGGCAGGCCGGGGGAGGGAATTCACCCCTCCACTTT CASRQAGGGNSPLHF
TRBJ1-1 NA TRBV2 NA TGTGCCAGCAGTGATCCAGGGGTGTCGGCTTTCTTT CASSDPGVSAFF
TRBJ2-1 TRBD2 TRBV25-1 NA TGTGCCAGCAGTGAATCAAGAGCGGGAGAGAATGAGCAGTTCTTC CASSESRAGENEQFF
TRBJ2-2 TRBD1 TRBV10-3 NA TGTGCCATCAGCCAGGACAGGCCGACGAACACCGGGGAGCTGTTTTTT CAISQDRPTNTGELFF
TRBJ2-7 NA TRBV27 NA TGTGCCAGCAGTTTACTGGGACTGCCCGAGCAGTACTTC CASSLLGLPEQYF
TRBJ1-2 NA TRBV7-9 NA TGTGCCAGCAGCTTGGCTGAAGGCGACTGGGGCTACACCTTC CASSLAEGDWGYTF
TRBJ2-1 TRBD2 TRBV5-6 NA TGTGCCAGCAGCTGGGGAGGGGGACTAGCGGTCTACAATGAGCAGTTCTTC CASSWGGGLAVYNEQFF
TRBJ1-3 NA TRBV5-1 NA TGCGCCAGCAGCAGATACCCACGTAGCTCTGGAAACACCATATATTTT CASSRYPRSSGNTIYF
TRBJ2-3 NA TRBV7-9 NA TGTGCCAGCACCGAGGCCGGGGGTCCAGATACGCAGTATTTT CASTEAGGPDTQYF
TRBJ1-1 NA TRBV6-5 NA TGTGCCAGCAGTTCGGGGAACACTGAAGCTTTCTTT CASSSGNTEAFF
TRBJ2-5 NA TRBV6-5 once TGTGCCAGCAGTTATCCCTCCGGGAGCCAGACCCAGTACTTC CASSYPSGSQTQYF
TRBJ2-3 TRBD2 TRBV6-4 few TGTGCCAGCAGTGAGGGGACTAGTGGCACAGATACGCAGTATTTT CASSEGTSGTDTQYF
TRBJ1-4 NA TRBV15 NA TGTGCCACCAGCAGAGTTCGCGCAACTAATGAAAAACTGTTTTTT CATSRVRATNEKLFF
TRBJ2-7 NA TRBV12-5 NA TGTGCTAGTGGTTTGGTACTTAGCCTCGGTAAGAACGTCGAGTCCGGCGAGCAGTACTTC CASGLVLSLGKNVESGEQYF
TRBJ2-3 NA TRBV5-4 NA TGTGCCAGCAGCCCGCCCCCCCGGAGCACGGGGGATACGCAGTATTTT CASSPPPRSTGDTQYF
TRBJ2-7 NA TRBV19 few TGTGCCAGTAGAAATCAGGGTACCCACGAGCAGTACTTC CASRNQGTHEQYF
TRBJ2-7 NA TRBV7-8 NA TGTGCCAGCAGCCTAGGAGGGTCCCGCTACGAGCAGTACTTC CASSLGGSRYEQYF
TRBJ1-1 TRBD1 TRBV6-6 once TGTGCCAGCAGGGACCACAGGGGTGAGGGCACTGAAGCTTTCTTT CASRDHRGEGTEAFF
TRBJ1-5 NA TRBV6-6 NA TGTGCCAGCAGTCCCGGGAGTAATAGCAATCAGCCCCAGCATTTT CASSPGSNSNQPQHF
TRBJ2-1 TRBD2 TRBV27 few TGTGCCAGCAGTTTATCGCGGGGGGGACTAGCGCCCCAGGGACAGTTCTTC CASSLSRGGLAPQGQFF
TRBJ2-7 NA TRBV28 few TGTGCCAGCAGTTCGGGTGGCGGAGGCGCCTACGAGCAGTACTTC CASSSGGGGAYEQYF
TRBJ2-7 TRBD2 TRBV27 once TGTGCCAGCAGTCAACTAGCGAACCCCTACGAGCAGTACTTC CASSQLANPYEQYF
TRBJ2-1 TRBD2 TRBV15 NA TGTGCCGCCGGGACTAGCGGGGGCGCGAGGTACAATGAGCAGTTCTTC CAAGTSGGARYNEQFF
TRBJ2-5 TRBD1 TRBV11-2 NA TGTGCCAGCAGCGGGGGGACAGGGGGCAGAGAGACCCAGTACTTC CASSGGTGGRETQYF
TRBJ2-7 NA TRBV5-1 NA TGCGCCAGCAGCTTCGGGGTCTACGAGCAGTACTTC CASSFGVYEQYF
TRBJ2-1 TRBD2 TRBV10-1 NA TGCGCCAGCAGTAACGCTAGCGGGAGTTTGAATGAGCAGTTCTTC CASSNASGSLNEQFF
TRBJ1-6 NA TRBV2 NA TGTGCCTCCTGGGGGCTCAATTCACCCCTCCACTTT CASWGLNSPLHF
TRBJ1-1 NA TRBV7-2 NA TGTGCCAGCAGCTTAGCGCGGGGCCCGGGGACTGAAGCTTTCTTT CASSLARGPGTEAFF
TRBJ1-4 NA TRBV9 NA TGTGCCAGCAGCCCACGAGGTGAAAAACTGTTTTTT CASSPRGEKLFF
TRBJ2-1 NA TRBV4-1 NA TGCGCCAGCCGAGGGTGGGGTTCGAGCAATGAGCAGTTCTTC CASRGWGSSNEQFF
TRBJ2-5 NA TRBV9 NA TGTGCCAGCAGCAGTCCCGGTAGAGAGACCCAGTACTTC CASSSPGRETQYF